This paragraph covers one TCR beta chain sequence. The conserved phenylalanine or tryptophan is not found at the CDR3 terminus, so this likely reflects a read error. These data are taken from a study of cytomegalovirus exposure and HLA in healthy donors. The primer mix had 60 Vbeta and 13 Jbeta primers. Produced via immunoSEQ multiplex PCR; TCRdb's table is partial and in-frame only. The sample records about 100,000 clones, 75% to 85% being singletons. There are 14 residues in the CDR3. The germline gives CDR1 SGHNT, CDR2 YYREEE (reference sequence). V dropped 4 bases and J dropped 2 bases, with 12 bases sitting between them.

The receptor was derived from a woman younger than 35 in good health and CMV-seronegative. Sequencing input: PBMCs. This sequence joins TRBV5-4 and TRBJ1-2; TRBD1 is a possible D gene (5 bases). The CDR3 is CASSPSPGNYGYTL. The DNA for the CDR3 is TGTGCCAGCAGCCCCAGTCCAGGGAACTATGGCTACACCCTC.